These 18 T cell receptor beta chains were all obtained from the same sample, sequenced in a study of CD8+ T cells in alopecia areata. Following extraction, RNA underwent reverse transcription to cDNA, which served as the sequencing template. The data were produced by immunoSEQ multiplex PCR, yet TCRdb's version contains in-frame clones alone and is incomplete. Here the sample spans 190,000 or so clones, roughly three fifths being singletons. Treatment of the sample: oral pan-JAK inhibitor, 5-10 mg twice daily. Source: CD8+ T cells sorted from blood, taken at week 24, from a patient treated with tofacitinib. Receptors were obtained from a human donor with alopecia areata.

The chain combines TRBV2 with TRBJ1-6; weak D call: TRBD1 (5 bases). Germline assignment: CDR1 SNHLY and CDR2 FYNNEI. This CDR3 comprises 14 residues. V shed 6 bases and J shed 0 bases, with 6 bases lying between them. The CDR3 DNA reads as TGTGCCAGCAGCGACAGCTCCTATAATTCACCCCTCCACTTT. Its translation: CASSDSSYNSPLHF.

This chain connects TRBV12-5 to TRBJ1-5; D uncertain. The V end was cut by 5 bases, the J end by 4 bases, with 9 bases between. Germline CDR1 LGHNT, CDR2 FRNRAP. CDR3 length: 13 residues. The CDR3 DNA follows: TGTGCTAGTGGTCGGGGTTTTAATCAGCCCCAGCATTTT. This gives the protein CASGRGFNQPQHF.

V and J are TRBV5-1 and TRBJ1-1; TRBD1 might be the D (5 bases). CDR1 is SGHRS and CDR2 is YFSETQ in the germline V gene. V gave up 4 bases and J gave up 0 bases, with 16 bases separating them. This CDR3 comprises 16 residues. DNA of the CDR3: TGCGCCAGCAGCACCCCCCTAGAGGACATGAACACTGAAGCTTTCTTT. The encoded protein is CASSTPLEDMNTEAFF.

To note about this clone: The junction departs from the called germline gene at one end, perhaps through a read error. This chain uses TRBV19 with TRBJ2-7; possibly TRBD1 for D (6 bases). The CDR3 loop spans 12 amino acids. Germline V gene data show CDR1 as LNHDA and CDR2 as SQIVND (reference sequence). The CDR3 DNA follows: TGTGCCAGTCTTAACGGCAGGGGTGAGCGGTACTTC. It encodes CASLNGRGERYF. Full variable domain (missing parts from reference TRBV19 and TRBJ2-7): DGGITQSPKYLFRKEGQNVTLSCEQNLNHDAMYWYRQDPGQGLRLIYYSQIVNDFQKGDIAEGYSVSREKKESFPLTVTSAQKNPTAFYLCASLNGRGERYFGPGTRLTVT.

This sequence joins TRBV30 and TRBJ1-1; D ambiguous. This CDR3 region has 13 residues. V was cut by 0 bases and J by 0 bases, with 5 bases left in between. Germline V lookup: CDR1 GTSNPN, CDR2 SVGIG (reference sequence). CDR3 in DNA: TGTGCCTGGAGTGTGGAGATGAACACTGAAGCTTTCTTT. This codes for CAWSVEMNTEAFF.

CDR3: CAISDSGPRGNEQYF. In DNA, the CDR3 is TGTGCCATCAGTGATTCAGGTCCAAGGGGGAACGAGCAGTACTTC. J is TRBJ2-7 and V is TRBV10-3, with D possibly being TRBD1 (6 bases). Germline values: CDR1 ENHRY, CDR2 SYGVKD. Trimming cost V 3 bases and J 5 bases, with 17 bases left between them. The CDR3 runs 15 residues.

The rearrangement links TRBV28 to TRBJ1-1; no firm D call. The germline V gene encodes CDR1 MDHEN and CDR2 SYDVKM. The CDR3 extends over 13 amino acids. Trimming took 7 bases from V and 5 from J, leaving 14 bases between them. The CDR3 nucleotides are TGTGCCAGCACCCTAGGTGGTACGACTGAAGCTTTCTTT. It encodes CASTLGGTTEAFF.

This chain links TRBV28 with TRBJ2-2, with D perhaps being TRBD1 or TRBD2 (5 bases each). Germline assignment: CDR1 MDHEN and CDR2 SYDVKM. The CDR3 is 15 residues long. V was cut by 6 bases and J by 1 base, with 12 bases left in between. DNA for the CDR3: TGTGCCAGCAGCCCCGGGACGGGGAACACCGGGGAGCTGTTTTTT. Protein: CASSPGTGNTGELFF.

This clone was seen ten or more times. The chain recombines TRBV12-5 with TRBJ1-5, with D unclear. V lost 5 bases to trimming and J lost 7 bases, with 9 bases between them. There are 12 residues in the CDR3. Germline assignment: CDR1 LGHNT and CDR2 FRNRAP. CDR3 sequence (DNA): TGTGCTAGTGGTGCCACAAAACAGCCCCAGCATTTT. This translates into CASGATKQPQHF.

This chain uses TRBV18 with TRBJ2-7, with D uncertain. The CDR3 runs 13 residues. V dropped 2 bases and J dropped 1 base, with 6 bases sitting between them. Germline CDR1 and CDR2: KGHSH and LQKENI. CDR3 residues: CASSPEDSYEQYF. CDR3 DNA: TGTGCCAGCTCACCAGAAGATTCCTACGAGCAGTACTTC.

This clone was detected only a few times. The rearrangement links TRBV5-8 to TRBJ2-7; 8 nucleotides line up with TRBD1. The CDR3 spans 15 residues. From germline, CDR1 is SGHTS and CDR2 YDEGEE. Trimming at V came to 3 bases and at J to 0 bases, leaving 5 bases not matched to a gene. The CDR3 nucleotides read TGTGCCAGCAGCTATGGGACAGGCAGCTCCTACGAGCAGTACTTC. Translated: CASSYGTGSSYEQYF.

The chain combines TRBV11-1 with TRBJ1-6, with D maybe TRBD1 (5 bases). Trimming pared 5 bases from V and 10 bases from J, leaving 12 bases between. Germline V gene sequence: CDR1 SGHAT, CDR2 FQDESV (reference sequence). The CDR3 has 13 residues. The CDR3 DNA sequence: TGTGCCAGCAGCGTCGACAGAGGCTCACCCCTCCACTTT. Translating gives CASSVDRGSPLHF.

The chain recombines TRBV27 with TRBJ1-1; D is ambiguous. The CDR3 loop spans 14 amino acids. Germline CDR1 and CDR2: MNHEY and SMNVEV (reference sequence). V was pared by 3 bases and J by 2 bases, with 10 bases between. The CDR3 DNA reads as TGTGCCAGCAGTTTTCGGCAGAGTAACACTGAAGCTTTCTTT. Amino acid sequence: CASSFRQSNTEAFF.

This clone was detected many times. This chain joins TRBV5-1 and TRBJ2-7, with D maybe TRBD2 (5 bases). Trimming left V 0 bases short and J 2 bases short, with 18 bases between. CDR3 length: 17 residues. Germline V gene sequence: CDR1 SGHRS, CDR2 YFSETQ. The CDR3 nucleotides are TGCGCCAGCAGCTTGGAGGGAGTGGGCTCGAATACCTACGAGCAGTACTTC. Protein: CASSLEGVGSNTYEQYF.

This clone was seen only once. The genes are TRBV5-1 and TRBJ1-2; 9 bases line up with TRBD1. This CDR3 is 15 amino acids long. CDR1 and CDR2 from the germline V gene are SGHRS and YFSETQ. The trim removed 4 bases at V and 4 bases at J, leaving 8 bases unmatched. The CDR3 loop reads CASSPGTGWAYGYTF. The CDR3 nucleotides read TGCGCCAGCAGCCCAGGGACAGGGTGGGCCTATGGCTACACCTTC. Full variable domain (remainder filled in from reference TRBV5-1 and TRBJ1-2): KAGVTQTPRYLIKTRGQQVTLSCSPISGHRSVSWYQQTPGQGLQFLFEYFSETQRNKGNFPGRFSGRQFSNSRSEMNVSTLELGDSALYLCASSPGTGWAYGYTFGSGTRLTVV.

The V and J genes are TRBV12-5 and TRBJ1-2, with 12 bases fitting TRBD1. Germline CDR1 and CDR2: LGHNT and FRNRAP. J gave up 5 bases and V 6 bases, and 7 bases lay outside the gene matches. This CDR3 has 15 residues. The CDR3 DNA sequence: TGTGCTAGTGGCTCCGGGACAGGGGGCGCGTATGGCTACACCTTC. Amino acid sequence: CASGSGTGGAYGYTF. Together with reference TRBV12-5 and TRBJ1-2, the CDR3 gives the full variable domain: DARVTQTPRHKVTEMGQEVTMRCQPILGHNTVFWYRQTMMQGLELLAYFRNRAPLDDSGMPKDRFSAEMPDATLATLKIQPSEPRDSAVYFCASGSGTGGAYGYTFGSGTRLTVV.

This clone was observed a few times. The chain joins TRBV13 to TRBJ2-7; D ambiguous. Per germline, CDR1 PRHDT and CDR2 FYEKMQ (reference sequence). V lost 0 bases, J lost 6 bases, and 6 bases lay in between. The CDR3 is 12 amino acids. The CDR3 nucleotides read TGTGCCAGCAGCTTAGGGGTTTTCGAGCAGTACTTC. It is translated as CASSLGVFEQYF.

The V gene is TRBV19, the J gene TRBJ2-3; D is unclear. The CDR3 consists of 13 residues. The ends were cut back, 3 bases at V and 4 bases at J, with 8 bases in the middle. Germline CDR1 LNHDA, CDR2 SQIVND (reference sequence). The CDR3 reads CASSILNPDTQYF. In nucleotides, the CDR3 is TGTGCCAGTAGTATCTTAAACCCAGATACGCAGTATTTT.